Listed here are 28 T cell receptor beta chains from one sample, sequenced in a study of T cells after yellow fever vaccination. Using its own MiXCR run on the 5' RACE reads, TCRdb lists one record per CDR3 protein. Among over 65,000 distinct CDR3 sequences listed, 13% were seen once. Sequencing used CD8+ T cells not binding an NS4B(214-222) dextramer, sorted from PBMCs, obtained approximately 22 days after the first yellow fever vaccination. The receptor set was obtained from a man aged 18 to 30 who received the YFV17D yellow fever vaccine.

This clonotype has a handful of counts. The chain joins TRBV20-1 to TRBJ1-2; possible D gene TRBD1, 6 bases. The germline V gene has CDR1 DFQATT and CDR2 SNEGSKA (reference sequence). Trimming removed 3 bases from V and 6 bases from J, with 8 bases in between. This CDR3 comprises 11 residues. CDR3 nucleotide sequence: TGCAGTGCTAGTTACAGGGATGGCTACACCTTC. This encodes CSASYRDGYTF.

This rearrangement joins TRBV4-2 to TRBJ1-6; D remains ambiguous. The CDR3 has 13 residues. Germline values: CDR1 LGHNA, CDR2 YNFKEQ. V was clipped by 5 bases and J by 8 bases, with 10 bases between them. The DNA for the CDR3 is TGTGCCAGCAGCTCCGAGGCCGATTCACCCCTCCACTTT. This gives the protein CASSSEADSPLHF.

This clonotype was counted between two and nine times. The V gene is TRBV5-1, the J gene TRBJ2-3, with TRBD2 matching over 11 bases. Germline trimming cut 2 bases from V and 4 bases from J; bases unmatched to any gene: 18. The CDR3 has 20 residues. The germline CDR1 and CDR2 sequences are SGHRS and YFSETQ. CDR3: CASSLTGLAVLGPDADTQYF. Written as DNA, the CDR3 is TGCGCCAGCAGCTTAACGGGACTAGCGGTGTTGGGGCCGGACGCAGATACGCAGTATTTT.

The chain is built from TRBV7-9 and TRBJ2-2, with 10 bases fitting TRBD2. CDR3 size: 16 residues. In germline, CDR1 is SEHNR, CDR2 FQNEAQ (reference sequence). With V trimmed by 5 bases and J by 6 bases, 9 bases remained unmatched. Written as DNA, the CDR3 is TGTGCCAGCAGCCCCTGGAGCGGGGGGGCGTCCGGGGAGCTGTTTTTT. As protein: CASSPWSGGASGELFF.

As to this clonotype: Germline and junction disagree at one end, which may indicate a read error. The CDR3 sequence: CASSQGPPFDTDMQYF. The DNA for the CDR3 is TGCGCCAGCAGCCAAGGGCCACCCTTCGACACAGATATGCAGTATTTT. The J gene is TRBJ2-3, the V gene TRBV4-3; D remains unclear. The CDR3 covers 16 residues. Per the germline V gene, CDR1 is LGHNA and CDR2 is YSLEER.

The DNA for the CDR3 is TGTGCCAGCAGCTTAGTCCAGGGAGGAGGAGAAAAACTGTTTTTT. It translates to CASSLVQGGGEKLFF. The chain has TRBV7-6 and TRBJ1-4; maybe TRBD1 (5 bases). The CDR3 extends over 15 amino acids. From germline, CDR1 is SGHVS and CDR2 FNYEAQ. With 1 base removed from V and 8 bases from J, the gap between germline ends came to 14 bases.

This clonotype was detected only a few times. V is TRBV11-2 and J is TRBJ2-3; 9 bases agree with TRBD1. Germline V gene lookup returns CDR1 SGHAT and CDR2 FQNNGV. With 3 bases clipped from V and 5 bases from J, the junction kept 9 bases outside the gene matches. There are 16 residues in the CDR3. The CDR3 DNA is TGTGCCAGCAGCTTCTTACAGGGGGCCGGATTAGATACGCAGTATTTT. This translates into CASSFLQGAGLDTQYF.

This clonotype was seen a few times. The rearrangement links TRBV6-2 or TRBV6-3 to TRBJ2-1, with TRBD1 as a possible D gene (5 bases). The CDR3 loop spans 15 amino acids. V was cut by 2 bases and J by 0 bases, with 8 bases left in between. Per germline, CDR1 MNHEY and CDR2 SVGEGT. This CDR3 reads CASSYAQGSYNEQFF. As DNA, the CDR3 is TGTGCCAGCAGTTACGCGCAGGGCTCCTACAATGAGCAGTTCTTC.

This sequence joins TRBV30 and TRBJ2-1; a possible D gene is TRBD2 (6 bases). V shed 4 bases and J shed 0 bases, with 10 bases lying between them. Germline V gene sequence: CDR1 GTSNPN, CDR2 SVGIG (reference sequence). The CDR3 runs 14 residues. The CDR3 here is CAWTGSSSYNEQFF. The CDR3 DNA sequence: TGTGCCTGGACCGGGAGCAGCTCCTACAATGAGCAGTTCTTC.

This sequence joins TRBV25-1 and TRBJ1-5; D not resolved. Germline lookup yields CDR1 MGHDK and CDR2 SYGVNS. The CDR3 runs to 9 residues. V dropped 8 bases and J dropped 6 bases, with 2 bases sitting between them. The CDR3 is CASGQPQHF. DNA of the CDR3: TGTGCCAGCGGTCAGCCCCAGCATTTT.

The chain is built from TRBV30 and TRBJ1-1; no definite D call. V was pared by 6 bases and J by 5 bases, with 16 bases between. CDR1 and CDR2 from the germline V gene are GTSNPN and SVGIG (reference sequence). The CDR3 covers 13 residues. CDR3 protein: CACLDSERTEAFF. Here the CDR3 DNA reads TGTGCCTGCTTGGACTCGGAGAGGACTGAAGCTTTCTTT. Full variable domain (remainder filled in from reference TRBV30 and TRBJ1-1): SQTIHQWPATLVQPVGSPLSLECTVEGTSNPNLYWYRQAAGRGLQLLFYSVGIGQISSEVPQNLSASRPQDRQFILSSKKLLLSDSGFYLCACLDSERTEAFFGQGTRLTVV.

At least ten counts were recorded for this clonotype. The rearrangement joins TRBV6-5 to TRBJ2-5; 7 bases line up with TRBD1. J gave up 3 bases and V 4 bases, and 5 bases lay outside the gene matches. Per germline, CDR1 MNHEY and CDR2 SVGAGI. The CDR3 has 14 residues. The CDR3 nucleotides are TGTGCCAGCAGTTTCGGACAGGAAGAAGAGACCCAGTACTTC. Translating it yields CASSFGQEEETQYF.

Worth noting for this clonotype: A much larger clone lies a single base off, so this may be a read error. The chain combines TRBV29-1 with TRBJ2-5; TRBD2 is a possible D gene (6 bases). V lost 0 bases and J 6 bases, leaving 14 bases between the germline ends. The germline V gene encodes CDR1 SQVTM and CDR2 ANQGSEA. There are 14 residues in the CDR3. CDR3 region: CSVEDHGGEKTQYF. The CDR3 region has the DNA TGCAGCGTTGAAGATCATGGCGGGGAGAAGACCCAGTACTTC.

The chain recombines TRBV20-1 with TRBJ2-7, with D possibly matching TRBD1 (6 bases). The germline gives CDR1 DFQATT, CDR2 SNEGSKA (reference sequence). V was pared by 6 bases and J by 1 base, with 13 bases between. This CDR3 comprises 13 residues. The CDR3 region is CSARGRGSYEQYV. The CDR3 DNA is TGCAGTGCAAGGGGCAGGGGATCCTACGAGCAGTACGTC.

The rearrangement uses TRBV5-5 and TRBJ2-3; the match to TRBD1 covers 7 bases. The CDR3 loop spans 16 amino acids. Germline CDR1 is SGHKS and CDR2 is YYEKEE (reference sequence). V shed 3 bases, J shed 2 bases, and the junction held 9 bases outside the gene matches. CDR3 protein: CASSSWSGGPTDTQYF. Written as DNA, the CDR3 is TGTGCCAGCAGCTCATGGTCAGGGGGTCCCACAGATACGCAGTATTTT.

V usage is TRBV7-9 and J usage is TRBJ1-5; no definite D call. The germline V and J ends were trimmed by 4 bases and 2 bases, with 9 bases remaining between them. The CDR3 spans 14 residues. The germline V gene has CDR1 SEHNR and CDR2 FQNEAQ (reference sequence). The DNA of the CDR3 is TGTGCCAGCAGCTCCGGGGTTGGCAATCAGCCCCAGCATTTT. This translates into CASSSGVGNQPQHF.

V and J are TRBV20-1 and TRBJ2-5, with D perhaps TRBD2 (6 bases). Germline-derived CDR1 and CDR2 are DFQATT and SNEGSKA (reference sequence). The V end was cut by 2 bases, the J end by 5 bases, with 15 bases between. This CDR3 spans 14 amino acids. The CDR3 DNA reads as TGCAGTGCTAGATCAAAACTAGCATCGGAGACCCAGTACTTC. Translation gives CSARSKLASETQYF.

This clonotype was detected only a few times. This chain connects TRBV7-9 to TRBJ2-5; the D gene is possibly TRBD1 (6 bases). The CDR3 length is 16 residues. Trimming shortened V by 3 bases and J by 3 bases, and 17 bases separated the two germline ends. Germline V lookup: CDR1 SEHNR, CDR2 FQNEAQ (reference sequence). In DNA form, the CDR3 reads TGTGCCAGCAGCTTGCCCATCAGGGGCCTGGAAGAGACCCAGTACTTC. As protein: CASSLPIRGLEETQYF.

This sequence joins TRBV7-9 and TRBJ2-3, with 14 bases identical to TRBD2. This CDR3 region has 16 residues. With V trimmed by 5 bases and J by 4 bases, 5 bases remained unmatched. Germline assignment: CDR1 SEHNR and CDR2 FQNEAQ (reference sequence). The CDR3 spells CASSTGTSGGSDTQYF. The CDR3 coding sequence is TGTGCCAGCAGCACAGGGACTAGCGGGGGCTCAGATACGCAGTATTTT.

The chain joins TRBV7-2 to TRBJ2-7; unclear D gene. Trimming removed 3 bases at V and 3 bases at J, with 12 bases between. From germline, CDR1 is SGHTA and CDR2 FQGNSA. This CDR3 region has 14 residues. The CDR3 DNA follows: TGTGCCAGCAGCTTGACGGATCCCGGCTACGAGCAGTACTTC. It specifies CASSLTDPGYEQYF.

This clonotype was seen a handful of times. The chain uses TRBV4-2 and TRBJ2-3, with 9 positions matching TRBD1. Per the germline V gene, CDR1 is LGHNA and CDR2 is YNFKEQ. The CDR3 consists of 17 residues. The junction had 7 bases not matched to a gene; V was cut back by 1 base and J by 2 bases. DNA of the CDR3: TGTGCCAGCAGCCAAGCCCGGACAGGGGCCTTCACAGATACGCAGTATTTT. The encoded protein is CASSQARTGAFTDTQYF.

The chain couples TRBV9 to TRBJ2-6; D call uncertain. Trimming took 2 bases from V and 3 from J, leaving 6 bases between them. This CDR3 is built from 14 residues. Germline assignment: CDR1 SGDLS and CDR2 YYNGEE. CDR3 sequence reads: CASSVGSGANVLTF. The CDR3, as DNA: TGTGCCAGCAGCGTCGGTAGTGGGGCCAACGTCCTGACTTTC.

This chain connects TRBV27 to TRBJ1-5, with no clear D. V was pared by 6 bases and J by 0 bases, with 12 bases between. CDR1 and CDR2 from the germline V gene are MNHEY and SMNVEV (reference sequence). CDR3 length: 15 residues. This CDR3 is CASSHIWTSNQPQHF. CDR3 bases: TGTGCCAGCAGCCATATCTGGACTAGCAATCAGCCCCAGCATTTT.

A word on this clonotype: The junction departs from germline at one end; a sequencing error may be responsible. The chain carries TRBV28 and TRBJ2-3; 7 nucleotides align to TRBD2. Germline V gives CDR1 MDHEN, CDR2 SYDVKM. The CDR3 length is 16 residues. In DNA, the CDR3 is TGTGTCAGCAGTCCAGGTACAGCGGGGCTCACAGATACGCAGTATTTT. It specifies CVSSPGTAGLTDTQYF.

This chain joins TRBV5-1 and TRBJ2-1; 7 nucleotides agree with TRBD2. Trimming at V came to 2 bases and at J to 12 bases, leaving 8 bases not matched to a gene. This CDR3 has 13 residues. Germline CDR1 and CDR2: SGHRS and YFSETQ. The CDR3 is CASSFDSGPVQFF. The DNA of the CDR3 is TGCGCCAGCAGCTTTGATAGCGGGCCTGTGCAGTTCTTC.

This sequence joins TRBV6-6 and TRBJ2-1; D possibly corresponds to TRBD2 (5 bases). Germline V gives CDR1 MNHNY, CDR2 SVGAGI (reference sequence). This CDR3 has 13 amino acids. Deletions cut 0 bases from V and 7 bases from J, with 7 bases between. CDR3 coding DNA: TGTGCCAGCAGTTACTCAACGGGGAATGAGCAGTTCTTC. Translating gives CASSYSTGNEQFF.

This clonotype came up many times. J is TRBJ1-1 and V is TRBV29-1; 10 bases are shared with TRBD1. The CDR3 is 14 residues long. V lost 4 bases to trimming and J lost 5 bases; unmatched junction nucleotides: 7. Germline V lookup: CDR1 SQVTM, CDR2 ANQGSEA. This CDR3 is CSVVDRGQGTEAFF. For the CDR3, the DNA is TGCAGCGTTGTCGACAGGGGGCAAGGAACTGAAGCTTTCTTT. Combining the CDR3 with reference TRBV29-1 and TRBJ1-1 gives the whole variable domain SAVISQKPSRDICQRGTSLTIQCQVDSQVTMMFWYRQQPGQSLTLIATANQGSEATYESGFVIDKFPISRPNLTFSTLTVSNMSPEDSSIYLCSVVDRGQGTEAFFGQGTRLTVV.

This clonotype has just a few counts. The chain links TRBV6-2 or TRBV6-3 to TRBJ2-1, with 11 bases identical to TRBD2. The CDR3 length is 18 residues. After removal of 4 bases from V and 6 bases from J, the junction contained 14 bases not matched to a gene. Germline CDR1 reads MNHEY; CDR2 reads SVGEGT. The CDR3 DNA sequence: TGTGCCAGCAGTTTTCTTCGACTTAGCGGGGGGGCGACCAATGAGCAGTTCTTC. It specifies CASSFLRLSGGATNEQFF.